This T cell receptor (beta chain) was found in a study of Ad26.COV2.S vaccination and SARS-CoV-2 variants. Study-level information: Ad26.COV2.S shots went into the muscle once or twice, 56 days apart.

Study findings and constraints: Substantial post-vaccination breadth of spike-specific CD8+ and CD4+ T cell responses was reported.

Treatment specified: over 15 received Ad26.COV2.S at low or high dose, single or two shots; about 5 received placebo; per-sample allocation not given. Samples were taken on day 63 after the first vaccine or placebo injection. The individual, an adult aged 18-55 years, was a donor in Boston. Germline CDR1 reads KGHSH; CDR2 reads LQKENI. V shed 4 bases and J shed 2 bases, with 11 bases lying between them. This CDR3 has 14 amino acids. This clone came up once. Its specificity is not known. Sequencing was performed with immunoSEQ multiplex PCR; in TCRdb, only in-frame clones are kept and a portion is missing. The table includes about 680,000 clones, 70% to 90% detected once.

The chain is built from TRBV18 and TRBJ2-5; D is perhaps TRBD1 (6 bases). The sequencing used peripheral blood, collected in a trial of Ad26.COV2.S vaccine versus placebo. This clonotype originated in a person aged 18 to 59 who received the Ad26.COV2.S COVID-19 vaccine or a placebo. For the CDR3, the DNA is TGTGCCAGCTCACGGACAGACGGACAAGAGACCCAGTACTTC. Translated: CASSRTDGQETQYF.